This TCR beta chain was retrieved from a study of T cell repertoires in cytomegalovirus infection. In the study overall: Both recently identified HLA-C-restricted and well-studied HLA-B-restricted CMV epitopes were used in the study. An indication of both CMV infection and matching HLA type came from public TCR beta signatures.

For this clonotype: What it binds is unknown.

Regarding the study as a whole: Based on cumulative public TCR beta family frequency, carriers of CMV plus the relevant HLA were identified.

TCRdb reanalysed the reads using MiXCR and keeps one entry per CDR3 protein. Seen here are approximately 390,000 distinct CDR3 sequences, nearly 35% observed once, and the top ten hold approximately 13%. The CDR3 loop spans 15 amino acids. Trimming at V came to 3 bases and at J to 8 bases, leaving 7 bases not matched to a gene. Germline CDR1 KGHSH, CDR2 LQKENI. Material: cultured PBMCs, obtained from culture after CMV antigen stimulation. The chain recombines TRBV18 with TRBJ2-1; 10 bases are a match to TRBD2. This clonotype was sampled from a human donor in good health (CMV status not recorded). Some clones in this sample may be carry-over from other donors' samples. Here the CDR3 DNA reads TGTGCCAGCTCACCTCCCCTAGCGGGAGCCGATGAGCAGTTCTTC. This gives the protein CASSPPLAGADEQFF.